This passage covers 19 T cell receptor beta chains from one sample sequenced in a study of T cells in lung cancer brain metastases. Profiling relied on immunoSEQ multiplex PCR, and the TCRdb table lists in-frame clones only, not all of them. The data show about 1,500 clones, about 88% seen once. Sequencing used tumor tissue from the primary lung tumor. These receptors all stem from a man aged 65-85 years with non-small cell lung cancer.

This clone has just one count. The CDR3 sequence: CASSNPGVGYTF. DNA for the CDR3: TGTGCCAGCAGTAATCCAGGGGTAGGCTACACCTTC. The V call is TRBV25-1, the J call TRBJ1-2; D perhaps matches TRBD1 (6 bases). The V gene's germline CDR1 is MGHDK and CDR2 SYGVNS. This CDR3 has 12 amino acids. V was shortened by 5 bases and J by 8 bases, with 12 bases between the two germline ends.

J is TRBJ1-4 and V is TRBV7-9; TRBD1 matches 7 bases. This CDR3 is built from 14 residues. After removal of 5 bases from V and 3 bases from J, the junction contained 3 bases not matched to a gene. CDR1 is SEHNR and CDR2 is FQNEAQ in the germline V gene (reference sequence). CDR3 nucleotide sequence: TGTGCCAGCAGCCCCGGGACAGCTAATGAAAAACTGTTTTTT. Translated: CASSPGTANEKLFF.

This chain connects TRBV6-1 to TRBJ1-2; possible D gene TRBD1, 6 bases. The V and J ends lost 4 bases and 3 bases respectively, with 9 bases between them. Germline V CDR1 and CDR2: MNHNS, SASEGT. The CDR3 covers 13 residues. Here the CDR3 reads CASSVDSHYGYTF. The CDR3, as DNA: TGTGCCAGCAGTGTGGACAGCCACTATGGCTACACCTTC.

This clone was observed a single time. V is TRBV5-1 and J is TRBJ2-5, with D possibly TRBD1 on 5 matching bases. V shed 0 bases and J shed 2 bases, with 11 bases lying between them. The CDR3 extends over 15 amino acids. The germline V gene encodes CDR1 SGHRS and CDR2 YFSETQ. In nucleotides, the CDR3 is TGCGCCAGCAGCTTGGGTCAGGGTCCACAAGAGACCCAGTACTTC. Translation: CASSLGQGPQETQYF. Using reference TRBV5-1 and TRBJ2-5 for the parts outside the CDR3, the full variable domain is KAGVTQTPRYLIKTRGQQVTLSCSPISGHRSVSWYQQTPGQGLQFLFEYFSETQRNKGNFPGRFSGRQFSNSRSEMNVSTLELGDSALYLCASSLGQGPQETQYFGPGTRLLVL.

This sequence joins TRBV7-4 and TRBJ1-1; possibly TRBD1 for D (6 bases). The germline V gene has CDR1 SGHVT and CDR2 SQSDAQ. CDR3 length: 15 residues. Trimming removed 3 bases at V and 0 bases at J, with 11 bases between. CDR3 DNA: TGTGCCAGCAGCTTGGCCGGGACACTGAACACTGAAGCTTTCTTT. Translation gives CASSLAGTLNTEAFF.

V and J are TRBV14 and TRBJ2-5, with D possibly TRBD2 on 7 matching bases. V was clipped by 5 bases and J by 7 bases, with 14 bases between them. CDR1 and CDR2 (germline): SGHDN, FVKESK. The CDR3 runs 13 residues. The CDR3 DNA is TGTGCCAGCAGCAGAGGGGGGGTTATGACCCAGTACTTC. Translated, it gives CASSRGGVMTQYF. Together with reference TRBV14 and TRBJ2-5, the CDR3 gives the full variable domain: EAGVTQFPSHSVIEKGQTVTLRCDPISGHDNLYWYRRVMGKEIKFLLHFVKESKQDESGMPNNRFLAERTGGTYSTLKVQPAELEDSGVYFCASSRGGVMTQYFGPGTRLLVL.

CDR3 coding DNA: TGTGCCAGCAGTTACCAACAACTGCCGTTCACAGATACGCAGTATTTT. Amino acids: CASSYQQLPFTDTQYF. The V and J genes are TRBV6-5 and TRBJ2-3; D not certain. The CDR3 loop spans 16 amino acids. The V end was cut by 2 bases, the J end by 2 bases, with 14 bases between. From germline, CDR1 is MNHEY and CDR2 SVGAGI.

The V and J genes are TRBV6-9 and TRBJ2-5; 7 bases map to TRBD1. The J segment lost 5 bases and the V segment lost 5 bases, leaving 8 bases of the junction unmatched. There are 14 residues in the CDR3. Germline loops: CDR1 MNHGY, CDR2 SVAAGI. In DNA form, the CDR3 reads TGTGCCAGCAGTACGACAGGGTTGGGGGAGACCCAGTACTTC. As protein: CASSTTGLGETQYF.

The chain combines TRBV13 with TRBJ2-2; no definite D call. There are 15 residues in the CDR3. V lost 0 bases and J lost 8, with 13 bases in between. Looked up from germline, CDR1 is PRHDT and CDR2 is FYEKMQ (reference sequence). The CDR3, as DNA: TGTGCCAGCAGCTTAGGGTATCGGCGTCGTGGGGAGCTGTTTTTT. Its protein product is CASSLGYRRRGELFF.

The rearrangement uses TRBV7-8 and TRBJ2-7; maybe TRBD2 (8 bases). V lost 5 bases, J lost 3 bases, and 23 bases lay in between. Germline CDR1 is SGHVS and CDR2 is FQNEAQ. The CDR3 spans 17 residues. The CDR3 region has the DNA TGTGCCAGCAGCCCCCAGGGGGTAGTGGCGGGAGGCTACGAGCAGTACTTC. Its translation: CASSPQGVVAGGYEQYF.

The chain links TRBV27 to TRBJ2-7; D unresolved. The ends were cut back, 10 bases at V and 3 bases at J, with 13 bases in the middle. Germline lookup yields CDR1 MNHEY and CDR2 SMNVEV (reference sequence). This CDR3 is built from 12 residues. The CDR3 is CATEGSLYEQYV. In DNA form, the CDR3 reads TGTGCCACTGAAGGCAGTCTCTACGAGCAGTACGTC.

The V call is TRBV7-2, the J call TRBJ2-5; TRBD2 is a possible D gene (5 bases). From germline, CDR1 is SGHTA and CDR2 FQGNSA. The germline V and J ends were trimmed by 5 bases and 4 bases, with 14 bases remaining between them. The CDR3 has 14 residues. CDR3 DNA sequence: TGTGCCAGCAGCCGAGAGGGCGGCCGAGAGACCCAGTACTTC. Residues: CASSREGGRETQYF. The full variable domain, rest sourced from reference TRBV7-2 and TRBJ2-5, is GAGVSQSPSNKVTEKGKDVELRCDPISGHTALYWYRQSLGQGLEFLIYFQGNSAPDKSGLPSDRFSAERTGGSVSTLTIQRTQQEDSAVYLCASSREGGRETQYFGPGTRLLVL.

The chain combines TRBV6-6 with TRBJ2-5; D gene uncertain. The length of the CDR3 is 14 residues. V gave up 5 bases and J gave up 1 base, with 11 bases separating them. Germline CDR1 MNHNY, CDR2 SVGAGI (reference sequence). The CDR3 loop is CASSGWLAQETQYF. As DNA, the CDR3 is TGTGCCAGCAGTGGGTGGTTAGCCCAAGAGACCCAGTACTTC.

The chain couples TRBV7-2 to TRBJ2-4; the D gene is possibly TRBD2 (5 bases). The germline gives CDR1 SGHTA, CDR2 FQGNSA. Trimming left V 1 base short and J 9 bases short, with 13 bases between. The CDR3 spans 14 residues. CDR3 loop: CASSLEGLAGIQYF. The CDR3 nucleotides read TGTGCCAGCAGCTTAGAGGGTCTAGCTGGCATTCAGTACTTC.

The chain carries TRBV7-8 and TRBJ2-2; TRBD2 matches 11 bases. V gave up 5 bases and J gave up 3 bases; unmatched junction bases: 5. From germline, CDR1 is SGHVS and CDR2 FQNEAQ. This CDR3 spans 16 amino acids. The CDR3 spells CASSPRTSGYTGELFF. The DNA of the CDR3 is TGTGCCAGCAGCCCGCGGACTAGCGGGTACACCGGGGAGCTGTTTTTT.

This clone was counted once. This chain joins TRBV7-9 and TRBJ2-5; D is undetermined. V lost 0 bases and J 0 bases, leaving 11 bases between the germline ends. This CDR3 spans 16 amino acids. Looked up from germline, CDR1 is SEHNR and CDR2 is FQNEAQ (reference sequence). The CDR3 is CASSLAAFSNQETQYF. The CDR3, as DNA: TGTGCCAGCAGCTTAGCCGCCTTTAGCAACCAAGAGACCCAGTACTTC. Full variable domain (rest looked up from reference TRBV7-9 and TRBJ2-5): DTGVSQNPRHKITKRGQNVTFRCDPISEHNRLYWYRQTLGQGPEFLTYFQNEAQLEKSRLLSDRFSAERPKGSFSTLEIQRTEQGDSAMYLCASSLAAFSNQETQYFGPGTRLLVL.

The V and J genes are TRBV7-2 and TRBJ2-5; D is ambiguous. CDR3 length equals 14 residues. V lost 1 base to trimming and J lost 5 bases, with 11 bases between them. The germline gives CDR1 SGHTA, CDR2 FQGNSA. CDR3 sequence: CASSLGSVGETQYF. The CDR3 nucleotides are TGTGCCAGCAGCTTAGGGTCCGTGGGGGAGACCCAGTACTTC.

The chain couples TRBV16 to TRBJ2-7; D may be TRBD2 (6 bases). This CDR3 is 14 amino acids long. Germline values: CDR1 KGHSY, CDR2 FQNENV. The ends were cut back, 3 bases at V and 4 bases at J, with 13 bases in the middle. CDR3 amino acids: CASSQRTGAYEQYV. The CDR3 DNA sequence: TGTGCCAGCAGCCAGAGGACGGGAGCTTACGAGCAGTACGTC.

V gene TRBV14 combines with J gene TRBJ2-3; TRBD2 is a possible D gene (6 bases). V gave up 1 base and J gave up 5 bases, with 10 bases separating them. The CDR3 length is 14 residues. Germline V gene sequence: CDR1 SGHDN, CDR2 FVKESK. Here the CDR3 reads CASSQATRLDTQYF. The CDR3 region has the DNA TGTGCCAGCAGCCAAGCGACTAGGCTAGATACGCAGTATTTT. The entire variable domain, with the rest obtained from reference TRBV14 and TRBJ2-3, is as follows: EAGVTQFPSHSVIEKGQTVTLRCDPISGHDNLYWYRRVMGKEIKFLLHFVKESKQDESGMPNNRFLAERTGGTYSTLKVQPAELEDSGVYFCASSQATRLDTQYFGPGTRLTVL.